This entry features one T cell receptor (beta chain) sequence. What it binds is unknown. These data originate in a study of CD8+ T cells in alopecia areata. This sample's treatment: oral pan-JAK inhibitor, 5-10 mg twice daily. Losses at the gene ends were 1 base for V and 13 bases for J; bases not matched to a gene: 5. Germline CDR1 is SGHDN and CDR2 is FVKESK. The CDR3 sequence is 15 residues long. Reverse transcribed after extraction, RNA yielded cDNA as the sequencing template. Generated by immunoSEQ multiplex PCR, the TCRdb table keeps only in-frame clones and is missing some. The profile shows a few hundred thousand clones, about 57% of them singletons. Whole-study findings and limits: Scalp sample sequencing also detects resident alphabeta T cells of normal skin. Tofacitinib significantly decreased scalp clonality and expanded CD8+ clones among top 100.

The J gene is TRBJ1-6, the V gene TRBV14; TRBD1 aligns across 12 bases. Sample: CD4+ T cells sorted from blood, taken at week 4, from a patient treated with tofacitinib. The source of this sequence is a human donor with alopecia areata. DNA for the CDR3: TGTGCCAGCAGCCAAGTAGGGACAGGGGGCTTTCCCCTCCACTTT. This encodes CASSQVGTGGFPLHF. Variable domain in full (rest from reference TRBV14 and TRBJ1-6): EAGVTQFPSHSVIEKGQTVTLRCDPISGHDNLYWYRRVMGKEIKFLLHFVKESKQDESGMPNNRFLAERTGGTYSTLKVQPAELEDSGVYFCASSQVGTGGFPLHFGNGTRLTVT.